The 30 T cell receptor beta chains presented below share a single source sample, sequenced in a study of blood T cell repertoires in COVID-19. Data came from immunoSEQ multiplex PCR; TCRdb stores just in-frame clones and leaves some out. The table has some 220,000 clones, over 75% seen once; the top ten hold more than 2%. The sequenced material came from peripheral blood. The receptors here all came from a woman aged 70-85 years with COVID-19, enrolled during active disease.

The rearrangement joins TRBV11-2 to TRBJ1-1, with unresolved D. CDR1 SGHAT and CDR2 FQNNGV come from the germline V gene. CDR3 length equals 13 residues. Trimming removed 1 base at V and 1 base at J, with 4 bases between. The CDR3 region has the DNA TGTGCCAGCAGCTTAGGGGCGAACACTGAAGCTTTCTTT. As protein: CASSLGANTEAFF.

The J gene is TRBJ2-7, the V gene TRBV27, with 7 bases matching TRBD2. The CDR3 spans 14 residues. Trimming removed 8 bases from V and 0 bases from J; junction bases left unmatched: 7. Germline CDR1 MNHEY, CDR2 SMNVEV (reference sequence). CDR3 DNA sequence: TGTGCCAGCCGGGGGGAAGCGGGCTCCTACGAGCAGTACTTC. Amino acid sequence: CASRGEAGSYEQYF.

In its sample, this clone was seen many times. The V and J genes are TRBV6-5 and TRBJ2-2, with D unresolved. Trimming stripped 7 bases from V and 4 bases from J, with 13 bases between. Germline CDR1 is MNHEY and CDR2 is SVGAGI. CDR3 length: 14 residues. CDR3 coding DNA: TGTGCCAGCAATCCCGGTGGAGTCACCGGGGAGCTGTTTTTT. Residues: CASNPGGVTGELFF.

This sequence joins TRBV27 and TRBJ2-7, with D perhaps TRBD1 (6 bases). The CDR3 consists of 13 residues. Trimming removed 5 bases at V and 3 bases at J, with 11 bases between. Germline V gene lookup returns CDR1 MNHEY and CDR2 SMNVEV (reference sequence). The CDR3: CASSRDTLYEQYF. The CDR3 DNA is TGTGCCAGCAGTAGGGACACCCTCTACGAGCAGTACTTC.

The CDR3 DNA reads as TGTGCCAGCAGCCAAGATCGATGGGGTGCGGAGCGGCGTGGGGCTGGCGGGGGGACAAAGACCCAGTACTTC. This codes for CASSQDRWGAERRGAGGGTKTQYF. The chain joins TRBV4-2 to TRBJ2-5, with 8 bases fitting TRBD2. CDR3 length: 24 residues. CDR1 and CDR2 from the germline V gene are LGHNA and YNFKEQ. V lost 0 bases, J lost 6 bases, and 33 bases stayed unmatched.

This chain links TRBV18 with TRBJ1-1; D gene uncertain. Trimming took 2 bases from V and 5 from J, leaving 9 bases between them. Germline lookup yields CDR1 KGHSH and CDR2 LQKENI. There are 13 residues in the CDR3. CDR3 amino acids: CASSPEVQTEAFF. Here the CDR3 DNA reads TGTGCCAGCTCACCAGAGGTTCAGACTGAAGCTTTCTTT.

The rearrangement joins TRBV28 to TRBJ1-1, with unresolved D. Deletions cut 5 bases from V and 9 bases from J, with 13 bases between. CDR1 is MDHEN, CDR2 SYDVKM, per germline. The CDR3 is made up of 12 amino acids. The DNA of the CDR3 is TGTGCCAGCAGTCCCCCGGGGTATAAAGCTTTCTTT. Its translation: CASSPPGYKAFF.

The rearrangement uses TRBV6-5 and TRBJ1-1; D is undetermined. Germline lookup yields CDR1 MNHEY and CDR2 SVGAGI. V was trimmed by 2 bases and J by 1 base, leaving 11 bases between them. There are 15 residues in the CDR3. The CDR3 region is CASSYDGRPNTEAFF. As DNA, the CDR3 is TGTGCCAGCAGTTACGATGGGCGACCGAACACTGAAGCTTTCTTT.

The rearrangement links TRBV4-3 to TRBJ1-1; the D is unclear. Trimming cost V 0 bases and J 6 bases, with 11 bases left between them. This CDR3 is built from 14 residues. Germline V CDR1 and CDR2: LGHNA, YSLEER. CDR3 bases: TGCGCCAGCAGCCAAGATTGGAGTGGTGCTGAAGCTTTCTTT. Residues: CASSQDWSGAEAFF.

This clone has only a few counts. This chain links TRBV4-3 with TRBJ1-1; no clear D. Trimming stripped 4 bases from V and 4 bases from J, with 10 bases between. CDR3 length: 13 residues. Looked up from germline, CDR1 is LGHNA and CDR2 is YSLEER. CDR3 amino acids: CASSLAGGTEAFF. The CDR3 nucleotides are TGCGCCAGCAGCCTAGCGGGTGGCACTGAAGCTTTCTTT.

The chain recombines TRBV7-8 with TRBJ2-1; TRBD2 might be the D (6 bases). The length of the CDR3 is 16 residues. V shed 1 base and J shed 5 bases, with 15 bases lying between them. CDR1 is SGHVS and CDR2 is FQNEAQ in the germline V gene. CDR3 sequence: CASSLGEARTNNEQFF. The CDR3 coding sequence is TGTGCCAGCAGCTTAGGGGAGGCTCGGACGAACAATGAGCAGTTCTTC.

V is TRBV7-2 and J is TRBJ1-2; 10 nucleotides align to TRBD1. V shed 4 bases, J shed 2 bases, and the junction held 10 bases outside the gene matches. The CDR3 contains 17 residues. The germline gives CDR1 SGHTA, CDR2 FQGNSA. The CDR3 sequence: CASSSGQGSQRNYGYTF. The CDR3 nucleotides read TGTGCCAGCAGCTCGGGACAGGGGAGCCAGAGGAACTATGGCTACACCTTC.

The chain uses TRBV5-4 and TRBJ1-1; 7 bases align to TRBD1. CDR1 is SGHNT, CDR2 YYREEE, per germline (reference sequence). V was pared by 3 bases and J by 1 base, with 12 bases of the junction left unmatched. The CDR3 extends over 17 amino acids. CDR3 residues: CASSSPRVEGANTEAFF. CDR3 in DNA: TGTGCCAGCAGCTCCCCGAGGGTGGAGGGGGCGAACACTGAAGCTTTCTTT.

The CDR3 coding sequence is TGTGCCAGCTCACCAGGGCAGGGGGAACTCTCTGGAAACACCATATATTTT. Its translation: CASSPGQGELSGNTIYF. V usage is TRBV18 and J usage is TRBJ1-3, with 7 bases that match TRBD1. There are 17 residues in the CDR3. CDR1 and CDR2 from the germline V gene are KGHSH and LQKENI. Losses at the gene ends were 2 bases for V and 0 bases for J; bases not matched to a gene: 7.

J is TRBJ2-5 and V is TRBV19, with TRBD2 identical over 9 bases. Germline CDR1 is LNHDA and CDR2 is SQIVND (reference sequence). This CDR3 region has 16 residues. V was pared by 1 base and J by 2 bases, with 5 bases of the junction left unmatched. The CDR3 sequence is CASSIGGSGSQETQYF. CDR3 nucleotides: TGTGCCAGTAGTATAGGGGGTAGCGGGAGTCAAGAGACCCAGTACTTC.

This clone was detected only once. The chain joins TRBV6-1 to TRBJ1-1; D is unclear. With 0 bases removed from V and 1 base from J, the gap between germline ends came to 12 bases. Per germline, CDR1 MNHNS and CDR2 SASEGT. CDR3 length: 16 amino acids. CDR3 sequence: CASSEARIGRNTEAFF. Here the CDR3 DNA reads TGTGCCAGCAGTGAAGCGCGGATCGGAAGGAACACTGAAGCTTTCTTT.

The chain employs TRBV13 and TRBJ1-6; 9 nucleotides agree with TRBD1. This CDR3 is built from 14 residues. The germline V gene has CDR1 PRHDT and CDR2 FYEKMQ (reference sequence). Losses at the gene ends were 5 bases for V and 7 bases for J; bases not matched to a gene: 3. The CDR3 nucleotides read TGTGCCAGCAGCCTAACAGGGGGCAATTCACCCCTCCACTTT. Protein: CASSLTGGNSPLHF.

This chain connects TRBV19 to TRBJ1-1; D is possibly TRBD1 (6 bases). CDR3 size: 14 residues. Germline assignment: CDR1 LNHDA and CDR2 SQIVND (reference sequence). The V gene lost 3 bases and the J gene lost 5 bases, with 13 bases spanning the gap. The CDR3 nucleotides are TGTGCCAGTAGTATGGGACAAGTCGGGACTGAAGCTTTCTTT. Translated: CASSMGQVGTEAFF.

The rearrangement links TRBV7-9 to TRBJ2-1, with 7 bases identical to TRBD2. The CDR3 runs 14 residues. CDR1 and CDR2 (germline): SEHNR, FQNEAQ (reference sequence). V lost 7 bases and J lost 9; bases outside the gene matches: 12. The CDR3 sequence is CASTLGEAGSEQFF. The CDR3 DNA reads TGTGCCAGCACCCTAGGGGAAGCGGGATCTGAGCAGTTCTTC.

V usage is TRBV5-1 and J usage is TRBJ2-2, with D possibly TRBD1 on 6 matching bases. The CDR3 runs to 14 residues. V dropped 0 bases and J dropped 9 bases, with 12 bases sitting between them. Germline CDR1 reads SGHRS; CDR2 reads YFSETQ. CDR3 amino acids: CASSLVTGIRELFF. For the CDR3, the DNA is TGCGCCAGCAGCTTGGTTACAGGGATCAGGGAGCTGTTTTTT.

This chain links TRBV1 with TRBJ2-5; the table assigns TRBD2, which was not confirmed against the DNA. TRBV1 is given as a pseudogene. The CDR3 runs to 16 residues. CDR3 coding DNA: TGCACCAGCAGCCAGCCGGGACTAGCGGGAGAGGAGACCCAGTACTTC. Protein: CTSSQPGLAGEETQYF.

The chain employs TRBV9 and TRBJ2-5; 9 bases align to TRBD2. Trimming took 5 bases from V and 2 from J; bases not matched to a gene: 7. Germline V gene data show CDR1 as SGDLS and CDR2 as YYNGEE. The CDR3 has 15 amino acids. CDR3 sequence reads: CASRAGTSSQETQYF. In DNA form, the CDR3 reads TGTGCCAGCAGAGCCGGGACTAGCTCTCAAGAGACCCAGTACTTC.

This rearrangement joins TRBV9 to TRBJ2-2, with D perhaps TRBD2 (5 bases). The CDR3 consists of 18 residues. V was trimmed by 3 bases and J by 0 bases, leaving 18 bases between them. Germline-derived CDR1 and CDR2 are SGDLS and YYNGEE. The CDR3 protein is CASSEGGLSIANTGELFF. CDR3 in DNA: TGTGCCAGCAGCGAGGGCGGACTCTCCATCGCGAACACCGGGGAGCTGTTTTTT.

This chain connects TRBV19 to TRBJ1-5, with 12 bases that match TRBD1. The junction had 3 bases not matched to a gene; V was cut back by 5 bases and J by 7 bases. The CDR3 has 14 residues. Germline V CDR1 and CDR2: LNHDA, SQIVND (reference sequence). CDR3 residues: CASSLGTGGQPQHF. CDR3 DNA sequence: TGTGCCAGTAGTTTAGGGACAGGGGGCCAGCCCCAGCATTTT.

This clone was seen once. The rearrangement uses TRBV25-1 and TRBJ2-2, with D perhaps matching TRBD2 (5 bases). The V and J ends lost 5 bases and 13 bases respectively, with 14 bases between them. Looked up from germline, CDR1 is MGHDK and CDR2 is SYGVNS. The CDR3 contains 12 residues. The CDR3 DNA reads TGTGCCAGCAGTTCCTTTGTTCGGGGGCTGTTTTTT. Protein: CASSSFVRGLFF.

This chain uses TRBV19 with TRBJ2-2; D is perhaps TRBD1 (6 bases). V lost 5 bases and J lost 4, with 20 bases in between. Germline assignment: CDR1 LNHDA and CDR2 SQIVND (reference sequence). The CDR3 is made up of 17 amino acids. Written as DNA, the CDR3 is TGTGCCAGTAGTTTATACAGGGTGGGTGGTGGCACCGGGGAGCTGTTTTTT. Translated: CASSLYRVGGGTGELFF.

The CDR3 DNA follows: TGTGCCAGCAGCTCGGGGGTCTCTGGAAACACCATATATTTT. Amino acids: CASSSGVSGNTIYF. The chain has TRBV9 and TRBJ1-3, with D possibly TRBD1 on 5 matching bases. CDR1 is SGDLS and CDR2 is YYNGEE in the germline V gene. The V gene lost 4 bases and the J gene lost 0 bases, with 8 bases spanning the gap. The CDR3 is 14 residues long.

The rearrangement joins TRBV14 to TRBJ2-5; 7 bases agree with TRBD2. Germline V gives CDR1 SGHDN, CDR2 FVKESK. V dropped 0 bases and J dropped 2; count of bases not matched to a gene: 3. The CDR3 length is 15 residues. The CDR3 here is CASSQDLAAQETQYF. The CDR3 nucleotides are TGTGCCAGCAGCCAAGACCTAGCGGCACAAGAGACCCAGTACTTC.

The gene calls are TRBV6-2 or TRBV6-3 and TRBJ1-2; TRBD1 agrees at 9 bases. Looked up from germline, CDR1 is MNHEY and CDR2 is SVGEGT. CDR3 length equals 16 residues. J was trimmed by 4 bases and V by 5 bases; bases with no gene match: 11. The CDR3 region has the DNA TGTGCCAGCAGTAGTAACTTTGGACAGGGGATCTATGGCTACACCTTC. Encoded protein: CASSSNFGQGIYGYTF.

This clone occurred once. The chain employs TRBV27 and TRBJ2-2; 9 bases agree with TRBD1. J gave up 5 bases and V 8 bases, and 9 bases lay outside the gene matches. The CDR3 sequence is 15 residues long. CDR1 and CDR2 (germline): MNHEY, SMNVEV (reference sequence). CDR3: CASGDRGKATGELFF. In nucleotides, the CDR3 is TGTGCCAGCGGTGACAGGGGGAAAGCGACCGGGGAGCTGTTTTTT.